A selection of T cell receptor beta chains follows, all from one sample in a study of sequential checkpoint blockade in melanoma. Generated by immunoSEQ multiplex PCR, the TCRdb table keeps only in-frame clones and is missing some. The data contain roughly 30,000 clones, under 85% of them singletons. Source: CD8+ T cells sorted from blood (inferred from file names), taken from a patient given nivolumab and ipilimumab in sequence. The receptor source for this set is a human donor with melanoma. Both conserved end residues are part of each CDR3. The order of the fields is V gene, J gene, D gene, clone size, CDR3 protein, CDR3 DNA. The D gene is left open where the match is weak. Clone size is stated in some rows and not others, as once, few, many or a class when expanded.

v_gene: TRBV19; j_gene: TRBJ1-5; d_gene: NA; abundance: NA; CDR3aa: CASSIFAGQLSNQPQHF; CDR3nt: TGTGCCAGTAGTATTTTCGCTGGACAACTTAGCAATCAGCCCCAGCATTTT
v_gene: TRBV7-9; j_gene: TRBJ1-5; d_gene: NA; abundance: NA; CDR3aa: CASSSGFQPQHF; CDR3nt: TGTGCCAGCAGCTCAGGGTTTCAGCCCCAGCATTTT
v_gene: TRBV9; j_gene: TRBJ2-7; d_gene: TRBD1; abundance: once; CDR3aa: CASSVYSGQGYEQYF; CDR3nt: TGTGCCAGCAGCGTATATTCGGGACAGGGCTACGAGCAGTACTTC
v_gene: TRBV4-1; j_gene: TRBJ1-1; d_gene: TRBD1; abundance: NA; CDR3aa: CASSHFGQGDTEAFF; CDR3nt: TGCGCCAGCAGCCATTTCGGACAGGGCGACACTGAAGCTTTCTTT
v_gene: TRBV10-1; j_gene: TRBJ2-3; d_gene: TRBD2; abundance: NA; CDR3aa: CASSESILHGRAQDTQYF; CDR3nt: TGCGCCAGCAGTGAGTCGATTCTTCACGGGAGGGCCCAAGATACGCAGTATTTT
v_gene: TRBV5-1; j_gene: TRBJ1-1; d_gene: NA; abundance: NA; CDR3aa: CASSLRGGMNTEAFF; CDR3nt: TGCGCCAGCAGCTTGAGGGGGGGCATGAACACTGAAGCTTTCTTT
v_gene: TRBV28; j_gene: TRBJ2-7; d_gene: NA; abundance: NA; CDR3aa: CASGGATTYEQYF; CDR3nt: TGTGCCAGCGGAGGAGCAACCACCTACGAGCAGTACTTC
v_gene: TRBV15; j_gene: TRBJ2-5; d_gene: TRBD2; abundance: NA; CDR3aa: CATSRDRTSDKTGAQYF; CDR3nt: TGTGCCACCAGCAGAGACCGGACTAGCGATAAGACGGGGGCCCAGTACTTC
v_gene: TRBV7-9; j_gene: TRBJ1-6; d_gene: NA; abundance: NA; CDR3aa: CASSPPLHF; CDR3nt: TGTGCCAGCAGCCCTCCCCTCCACTTT
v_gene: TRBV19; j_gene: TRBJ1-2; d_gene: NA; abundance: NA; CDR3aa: CASNSGANYGYTF; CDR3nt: TGTGCCAGTAATTCGGGAGCTAACTATGGCTACACCTTC
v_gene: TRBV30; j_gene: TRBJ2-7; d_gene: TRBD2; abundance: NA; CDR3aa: CAWSSIAGGPWEQYF; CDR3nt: TGTGCCTGGAGTTCTATAGCGGGAGGGCCGTGGGAGCAGTACTTC
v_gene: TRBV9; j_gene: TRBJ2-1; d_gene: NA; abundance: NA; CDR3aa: CASSVERTVGNEQFF; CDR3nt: TGTGCCAGCAGCGTAGAAAGGACAGTCGGCAATGAGCAGTTCTTC
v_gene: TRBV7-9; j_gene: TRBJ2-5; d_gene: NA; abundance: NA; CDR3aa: CASSPPLEGETQYF; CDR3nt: TGTGCCAGCAGCCCTCCTCTAGAGGGAGAGACCCAGTACTTC
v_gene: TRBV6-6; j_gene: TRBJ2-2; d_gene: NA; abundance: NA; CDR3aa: CASSVAGELFF; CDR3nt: TGTGCCAGCAGTGTAGCCGGGGAGCTGTTTTTT
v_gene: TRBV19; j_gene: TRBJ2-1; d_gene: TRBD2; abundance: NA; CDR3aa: CASSIVAGTNEQFF; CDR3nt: TGTGCCAGTAGTATAGTAGCGGGTACAAATGAGCAGTTCTTC
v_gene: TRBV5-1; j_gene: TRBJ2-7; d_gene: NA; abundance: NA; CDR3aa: CASRPPGVSYEQYF; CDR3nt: TGCGCCAGCAGACCACCCGGGGTATCCTACGAGCAGTACTTC
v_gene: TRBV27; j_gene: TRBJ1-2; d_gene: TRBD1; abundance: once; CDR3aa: CASSLGTGFFNGYTF; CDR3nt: TGTGCCAGCAGTTTAGGGACAGGGTTCTTTAATGGCTACACCTTC
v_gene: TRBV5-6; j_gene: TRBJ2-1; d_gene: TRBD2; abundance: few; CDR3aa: CASTGGLAYNEQFF; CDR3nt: TGTGCCAGCACCGGCGGACTAGCCTACAATGAGCAGTTCTTC
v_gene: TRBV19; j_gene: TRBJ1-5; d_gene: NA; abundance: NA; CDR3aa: CASSITLTGLSNQPQHF; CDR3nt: TGTGCCAGTAGTATAACGTTGACGGGGTTGAGCAATCAGCCCCAGCATTTT
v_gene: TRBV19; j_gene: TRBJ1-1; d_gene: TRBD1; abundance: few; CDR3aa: CASSPGQGADTEAFF; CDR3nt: TGTGCCAGTAGCCCGGGACAGGGGGCGGACACTGAAGCTTTCTTT
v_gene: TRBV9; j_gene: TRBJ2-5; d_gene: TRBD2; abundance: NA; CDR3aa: CASTLGLAQETQYF; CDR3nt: TGTGCCAGCACTCTGGGACTAGCGCAAGAGACCCAGTACTTC
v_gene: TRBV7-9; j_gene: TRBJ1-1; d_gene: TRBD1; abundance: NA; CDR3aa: CASRTGGDTEAFF; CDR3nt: TGTGCCAGCAGAACAGGGGGGGACACTGAAGCTTTCTTT
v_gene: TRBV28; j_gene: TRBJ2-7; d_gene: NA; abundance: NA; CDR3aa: CASSYTPGEGMASYEQYF; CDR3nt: TGTGCCAGCAGTTACACCCCCGGAGAGGGTATGGCTTCCTACGAGCAGTACTTC
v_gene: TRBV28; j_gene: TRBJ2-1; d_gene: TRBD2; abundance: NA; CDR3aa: CASSLASGRHEQFF; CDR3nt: TGTGCCAGCAGTTTGGCTAGCGGTCGGCATGAGCAGTTCTTC
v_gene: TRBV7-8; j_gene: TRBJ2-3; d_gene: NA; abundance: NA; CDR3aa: CASIGASGTDTQYF; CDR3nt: TGTGCCAGTATAGGGGCGTCGGGCACAGATACGCAGTATTTT
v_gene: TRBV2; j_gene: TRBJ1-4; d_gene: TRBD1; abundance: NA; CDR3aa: CASSERQGGWNEKLFF; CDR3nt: TGTGCCAGCAGTGAACGACAGGGCGGCTGGAATGAAAAACTGTTTTTT
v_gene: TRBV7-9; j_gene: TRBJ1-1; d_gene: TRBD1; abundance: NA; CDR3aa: CASSFDREGTAFF; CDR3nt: TGTGCCAGCAGCTTTGACAGGGAAGGAACAGCTTTCTTT
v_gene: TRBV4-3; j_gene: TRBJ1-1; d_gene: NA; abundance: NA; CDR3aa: CASSQNKNTEAFF; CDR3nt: TGCGCCAGCAGCCAAAACAAGAACACTGAAGCTTTCTTT
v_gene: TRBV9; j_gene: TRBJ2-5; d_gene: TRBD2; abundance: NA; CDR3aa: CASSTGGLETQYF; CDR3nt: TGTGCCAGCAGCACGGGGGGGCTAGAGACCCAGTACTTC
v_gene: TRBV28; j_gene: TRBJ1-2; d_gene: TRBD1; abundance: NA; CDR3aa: CASSPGQGHYGYTF; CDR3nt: TGTGCCAGCAGTCCGGGACAGGGCCACTATGGCTACACCTTC
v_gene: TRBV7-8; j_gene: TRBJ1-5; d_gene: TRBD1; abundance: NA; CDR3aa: CASTPGTENQPQHF; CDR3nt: TGTGCCAGCACCCCGGGGACAGAGAATCAGCCCCAGCATTTT
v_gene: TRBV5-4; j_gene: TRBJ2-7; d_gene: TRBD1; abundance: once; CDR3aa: CASSRWTGGAYEQYF; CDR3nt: TGTGCCAGCAGCCGCTGGACAGGGGGCGCCTACGAGCAGTACTTC
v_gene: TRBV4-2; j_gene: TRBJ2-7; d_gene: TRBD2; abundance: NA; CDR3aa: CASSQPSNGGLTYEQYF; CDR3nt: TGTGCCAGCAGCCAACCAAGCAATGGGGGACTAACCTACGAGCAGTACTTC
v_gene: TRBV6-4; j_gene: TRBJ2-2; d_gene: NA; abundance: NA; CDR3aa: CASSEQEGTGELFF; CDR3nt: TGTGCCAGCAGTGAACAAGAGGGCACCGGGGAGCTGTTTTTT
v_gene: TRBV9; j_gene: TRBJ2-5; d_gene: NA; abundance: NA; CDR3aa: CASSATGGQRGETQYF; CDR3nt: TGTGCCAGCAGCGCTACCGGCGGACAGAGGGGTGAGACCCAGTACTTC
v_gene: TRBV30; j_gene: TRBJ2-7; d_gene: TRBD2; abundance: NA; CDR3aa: CAWSVLADIYEQYF; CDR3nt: TGTGCCTGGAGTGTACTAGCGGACATCTACGAGCAGTACTTC
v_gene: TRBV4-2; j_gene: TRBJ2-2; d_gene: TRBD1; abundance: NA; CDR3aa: CASSQDKGTVTGELFF; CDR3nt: TGTGCCAGCAGCCAAGATAAGGGGACAGTTACCGGGGAGCTGTTTTTT
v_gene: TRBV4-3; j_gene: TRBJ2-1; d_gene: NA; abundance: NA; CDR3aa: CASSQVAGAYNEQFF; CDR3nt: TGCGCCAGCAGCCAAGTGGCGGGGGCTTACAATGAGCAGTTCTTC
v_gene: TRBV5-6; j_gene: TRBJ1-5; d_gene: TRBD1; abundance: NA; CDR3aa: CASSFLGQGYSNQPQHF; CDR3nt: TGTGCCAGCAGCTTTTTGGGACAGGGATATAGCAATCAGCCCCAGCATTTT
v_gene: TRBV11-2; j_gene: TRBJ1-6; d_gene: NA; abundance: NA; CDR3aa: CASSSWEDSPLHF; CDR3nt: TGTGCCAGCAGCTCCTGGGAGGATTCACCCCTCCACTTT
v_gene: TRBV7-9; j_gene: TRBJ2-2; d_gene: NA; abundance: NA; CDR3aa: CASSPAQGTGELFF; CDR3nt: TGTGCCAGCAGCCCGGCCCAGGGGACCGGGGAGCTGTTTTTT
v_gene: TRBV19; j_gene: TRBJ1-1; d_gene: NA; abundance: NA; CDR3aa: CASREFNTEAFF; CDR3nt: TGTGCCAGTCGAGAGTTTAACACTGAAGCTTTCTTT
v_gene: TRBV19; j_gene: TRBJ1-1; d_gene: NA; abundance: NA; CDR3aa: CASSIGANTEAFF; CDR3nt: TGTGCCAGTAGTATAGGAGCCAACACTGAAGCTTTCTTT
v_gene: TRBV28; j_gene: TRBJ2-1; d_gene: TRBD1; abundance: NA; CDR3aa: CASSLQGSSYNEQFF; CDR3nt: TGTGCCAGCAGCCTACAGGGGAGCTCCTACAATGAGCAGTTCTTC
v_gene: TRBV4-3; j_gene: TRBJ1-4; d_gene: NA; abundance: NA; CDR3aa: CASSQDWAGPFNEKLFF; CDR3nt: TGCGCCAGCAGCCAGGACTGGGCCGGCCCTTTTAATGAAAAACTGTTTTTT
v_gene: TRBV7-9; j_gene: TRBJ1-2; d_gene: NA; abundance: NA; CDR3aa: CASSSPGVGYGYTF; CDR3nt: TGTGCCAGCAGCTCGCCCGGGGTTGGCTATGGCTACACCTTC
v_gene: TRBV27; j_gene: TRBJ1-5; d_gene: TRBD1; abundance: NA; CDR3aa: CASSPMTGNQPQHF; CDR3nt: TGTGCCAGCAGTCCAATGACAGGGAATCAGCCCCAGCATTTT
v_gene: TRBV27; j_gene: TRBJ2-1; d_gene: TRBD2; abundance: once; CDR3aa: CASRESGTSGYNEQFF; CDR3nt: TGTGCCAGCAGGGAATCCGGGACTAGCGGCTACAATGAGCAGTTCTTC
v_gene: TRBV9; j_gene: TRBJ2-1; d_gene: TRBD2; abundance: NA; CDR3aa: CASSPGLAGRNEQFF; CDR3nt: TGTGCCAGCAGCCCGGGACTAGCGGGCAGGAATGAGCAGTTCTTC
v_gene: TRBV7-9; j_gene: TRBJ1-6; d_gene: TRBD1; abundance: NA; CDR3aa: CASSLEGTGGNSPLHF; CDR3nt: TGTGCCAGCAGCTTAGAAGGGACAGGGGGTAATTCACCCCTCCACTTT